This TCR beta chain was recorded in a study of cytomegalovirus exposure and HLA in healthy donors. Study conclusions and caveats: Later analysis demonstrated an association between a missense DCLRE1C variant and TCR beta V- and J-gene trimming. DRB1 had the most TCR associations and HLA-C the fewest, a later analysis found, with rates varying by HLA locus.

To note about this clone: Its specificity is not known.

Vbeta (60) and Jbeta (13) primers were used in the PCR. Assay used: immunoSEQ multiplex PCR; TCRdb lists only in-frame clones, some missing. The table has around 120,000 clones, around 80% seen once. The CDR3 sequence is 15 residues long. Germline V gene sequence: CDR1 SGHVS, CDR2 FQNEAQ. The V segment lost 4 bases and the J segment 0 bases; nucleotides outside the gene matches: 5. Sequences were obtained from PBMCs. This receptor was obtained from a female donor in good health and CMV-seropositive. The chain links TRBV7-8 to TRBJ2-7; 8 nucleotides match TRBD2. The CDR3 bases are TGTGCCAGCAGCTCCCGGGGGGGCATCTCCTACGAGCAGTACTTC. This sequence encodes CASSSRGGISYEQYF. Based on the CDR3 plus reference TRBV7-8 and TRBJ2-7, the full variable domain is GAGVSQSPRYKVAKRGQDVALRCDPISGHVSLFWYQQALGQGPEFLTYFQNEAQLDKSGLPSDRFFAERPEGSVSTLKIQRTQQEDSAVYLCASSSRGGISYEQYFGPGTRLTVT.